Following are 18 T cell receptor beta chains from one sample sequenced in a study of post-analysis software for immune sequencing data. Overall study results and limits: Included in a set of five TRBV segments more frequent in patients than controls were TRBV5-6, TRBV5-1 and TRBV20-1.

No cognate antigen is known for these TCRs. Each TCR beta cDNA library carried unique molecular identifiers. TCRdb processed the PCR reads anew with MiXCR; each CDR3 protein has one entry. The table records 650,000 to 850,000 distinct CDR3 sequences, roughly 50% of them present only once. Material: blood. Source of these receptors: a girl aged 10-17 years with multiple sclerosis.

The chain employs TRBV7-9 and TRBJ1-5; unclear D gene. Germline V gene lookup returns CDR1 SEHNR and CDR2 FQNEAQ (reference sequence). CDR3 length: 12 residues. V lost 5 bases and J lost 7, with 9 bases in between. This chain's CDR3 is CASSRDSQPQHF. The CDR3 region has the DNA TGTGCCAGCAGCCGAGACTCCCAGCCCCAGCATTTT.

V is TRBV7-2 and J is TRBJ2-3, with 7 nucleotides matching TRBD2. The CDR3 sequence is 14 residues long. In germline, CDR1 is SGHTA, CDR2 FQGNSA. V lost 5 bases to trimming and J lost 2 bases; unmatched junction nucleotides: 4. The CDR3 sequence: CASSILAYTDTQYF. The CDR3 DNA reads TGTGCCAGCAGCATACTAGCGTACACAGATACGCAGTATTTT. Using reference TRBV7-2 and TRBJ2-3 for the parts outside the CDR3, the full variable domain is GAGVSQSPSNKVTEKGKDVELRCDPISGHTALYWYRQSLGQGLEFLIYFQGNSAPDKSGLPSDRFSAERTGGSVSTLTIQRTQQEDSAVYLCASSILAYTDTQYFGPGTRLTVL.

This sequence joins TRBV10-3 and TRBJ2-4; no clear D. V lost 3 bases and J lost 1, with 10 bases in between. Germline CDR1 is ENHRY and CDR2 is SYGVKD. The CDR3 contains 15 residues. CDR3 region: CAISEGGFAKNIQYF. CDR3 nucleotide sequence: TGTGCCATCAGTGAAGGCGGATTCGCCAAAAACATTCAGTACTTC.

This clonotype was detected a few times. V usage is TRBV15 and J usage is TRBJ1-4; 7 nucleotides agree with TRBD1. The CDR3 contains 16 residues. With V trimmed by 3 bases and J by 4 bases, 8 bases remained unmatched. CDR1 is LNHNV and CDR2 is YYDKDF in the germline V gene (reference sequence). Here the CDR3 reads CATSRPSGQNNEKLFF. Written as DNA, the CDR3 is TGTGCCACCAGCAGGCCCTCGGGACAGAATAATGAAAAACTGTTTTTT.

This clonotype was observed a single time. The gene calls are TRBV7-9 and TRBJ1-1; D may be TRBD1 (5 bases). The V end was cut by 5 bases, the J end by 10 bases, with 32 bases between. Looked up from germline, CDR1 is SEHNR and CDR2 is FQNEAQ (reference sequence). The CDR3 is 18 amino acids. Here the CDR3 reads CASSPNLSPSREGLGAFF. The CDR3 bases are TGTGCCAGCAGCCCCAACCTCTCCCCAAGCAGGGAGGGTCTGGGAGCTTTCTTT.

This clonotype was recorded many times. The rearrangement uses TRBV24-1 and TRBJ2-1, with 8 bases lining up with TRBD1. The germline V gene has CDR1 KGHDR and CDR2 SFDVKD. CDR3 length: 14 residues. V gave up 1 base and J gave up 10 bases; unmatched junction bases: 5. In nucleotides, the CDR3 is TGTGCCACCAGTGATTTCCCGGACAGGGCGGAGCAGTTCTTC. Protein product: CATSDFPDRAEQFF.

This clonotype has only a few counts. The chain couples TRBV29-1 to TRBJ2-3; the match to TRBD2 covers 9 bases. CDR1 SQVTM and CDR2 ANQGSEA come from the germline V gene. The length of the CDR3 is 15 residues. Germline trimming cut 4 bases from V and 6 bases from J; bases unmatched to any gene: 11. For the CDR3, the DNA is TGCAGCGTTGTAAGGTTAGCGGGAGATGCGGATACGCAGTATTTT. Translated: CSVVRLAGDADTQYF.

This chain joins TRBV5-1 and TRBJ2-7, with D maybe TRBD1 (5 bases). Trimming left V 4 bases short and J 2 bases short, with 10 bases between. The germline CDR1 and CDR2 sequences are SGHRS and YFSETQ. The CDR3 has 13 residues. CDR3 amino acids: CASSKGVTYEQYF. The CDR3 DNA sequence: TGCGCCAGCAGCAAAGGGGTTACCTACGAGCAGTACTTC.

This chain joins TRBV7-2 and TRBJ2-1; 7 nucleotides match TRBD2. The V segment lost 4 bases and the J segment 4 bases; nucleotides outside the gene matches: 10. The CDR3 runs to 16 residues. The germline gives CDR1 SGHTA, CDR2 FQGNSA. CDR3 region: CASSYWSSGVYNEQFF. The DNA for the CDR3 is TGTGCCAGCAGCTACTGGTCGAGCGGGGTATACAATGAGCAGTTCTTC.

The V call is TRBV12-3 or TRBV12-4, the J call TRBJ1-5, with TRBD1 as a possible D gene (5 bases). The V end was cut by 6 bases, the J end by 5 bases, with 17 bases between. This CDR3 spans 15 amino acids. In nucleotides, the CDR3 is TGTGCCAGCAGCTCCCAGGGTTTCGGCGATCAGCCCCAGCATTTT. Translation: CASSSQGFGDQPQHF.

Turning to this clonotype: An end of the junction does not agree with germline; a read error may underlie this. The J gene is TRBJ2-7, the V gene TRBV7-2, with D unclear. In germline, CDR1 is SGHTA, CDR2 FQGNSA. This CDR3 spans 12 amino acids. The CDR3 DNA reads TGTGCCAACAGCACCGACTCCTACGAGCAGTACTTC. Translated, it gives CANSTDSYEQYF.

This sequence joins TRBV20-1 and TRBJ2-3; 7 bases match TRBD2. The CDR3 totals 16 residues. Trimming took 8 bases from V and 5 from J; bases not matched to a gene: 19. Germline-derived CDR1 and CDR2 are DFQATT and SNEGSKA (reference sequence). The CDR3 DNA reads as TGCAGTCAACTAGCGCGGAGCCTGCGGGTCAAAGATACGCAGTATTTT. Amino acid sequence: CSQLARSLRVKDTQYF.

The rearrangement links TRBV10-3 to TRBJ2-6; tentatively, D is TRBD1 (6 bases). Trimming took off 0 bases at V and 4 bases at J, with 10 bases between the two ends. The CDR3 contains 16 residues. Looked up from germline, CDR1 is ENHRY and CDR2 is SYGVKD. The CDR3 coding sequence is TGTGCCATCAGTGAGTCGAGGGGGACGGGGGCCAACGTCCTGACTTTC. It codes for CAISESRGTGANVLTF.

Only a few counts were recorded for this clonotype. V usage is TRBV7-9 and J usage is TRBJ2-7; no firm D call. This CDR3 is 15 amino acids long. Trimming removed 5 bases at V and 2 bases at J, with 16 bases between. Germline CDR1 is SEHNR and CDR2 is FQNEAQ (reference sequence). The CDR3 nucleotides are TGTGCCAGCAGCCTACCAGCCGGCACCCCCTACGAGCAGTACTTC. It encodes CASSLPAGTPYEQYF.

This clonotype has more than one count but fewer than ten. V gene TRBV5-1 combines with J gene TRBJ2-5; TRBD2 agrees at 7 bases. CDR1 and CDR2 (germline): SGHRS, YFSETQ. V gave up 5 bases and J gave up 2 bases; unmatched junction bases: 3. The CDR3 runs to 13 residues. The CDR3 nucleotides read TGCGCCAGCAGAAAAGCGGGGCAAGAGACCCAGTACTTC. Translated: CASRKAGQETQYF.

Turning to this clonotype: The germline gene is not matched at one end of the junction; a read error may be the cause. The DNA of the CDR3 is TGTACCAGCAGTCGGCGGACAGGGGTCACGGGCTACACCTTC. Translation gives CTSSRRTGVTGYTF. The chain recombines TRBV6-5 with TRBJ1-2; 9 positions match TRBD1. The CDR3 is made up of 14 amino acids. Germline lookup yields CDR1 MNHEY and CDR2 SVGAGI.

The rearrangement links TRBV29-1 to TRBJ2-1, with 13 bases that match TRBD2. J was trimmed by 7 bases and V by 5 bases; bases with no gene match: 11. This CDR3 has 16 amino acids. Per the germline V gene, CDR1 is SQVTM and CDR2 is ANQGSEA. The chain's CDR3 is CSVHGLAGDFVNEQFF. The CDR3 coding sequence is TGCAGCGTTCATGGACTAGCGGGAGACTTTGTGAATGAGCAGTTCTTC.

This clonotype was seen only once. This chain links TRBV24-1 with TRBJ1-2; D is perhaps TRBD1 (6 bases). The germline V and J ends were trimmed by 7 bases and 4 bases, with 15 bases remaining between them. Germline V gene lookup returns CDR1 KGHDR and CDR2 SFDVKD. This CDR3 region has 14 residues. DNA for the CDR3: TGTGCCACCAGCCCCCCAGGGGCGGCCTATGGCTACACCTTC. It translates to CATSPPGAAYGYTF.